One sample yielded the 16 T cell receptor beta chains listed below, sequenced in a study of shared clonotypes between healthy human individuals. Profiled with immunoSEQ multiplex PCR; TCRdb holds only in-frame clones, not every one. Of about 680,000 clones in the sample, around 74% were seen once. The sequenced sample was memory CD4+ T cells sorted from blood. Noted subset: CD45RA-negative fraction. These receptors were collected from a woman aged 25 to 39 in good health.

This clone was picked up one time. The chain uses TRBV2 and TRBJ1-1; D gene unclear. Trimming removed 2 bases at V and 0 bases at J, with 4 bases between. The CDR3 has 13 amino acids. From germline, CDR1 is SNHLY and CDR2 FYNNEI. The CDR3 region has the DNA TGTGCCAGCAGTGAAAACGTGAACACTGAAGCTTTCTTT. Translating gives CASSENVNTEAFF.

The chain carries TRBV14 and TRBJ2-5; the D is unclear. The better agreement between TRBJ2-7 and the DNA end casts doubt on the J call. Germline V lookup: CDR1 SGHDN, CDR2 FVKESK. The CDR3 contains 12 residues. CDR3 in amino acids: CASSPNRYEQYF. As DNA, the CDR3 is TGTGCCAGCAGTCCCAACAGATACGAGCAGTACTTC.

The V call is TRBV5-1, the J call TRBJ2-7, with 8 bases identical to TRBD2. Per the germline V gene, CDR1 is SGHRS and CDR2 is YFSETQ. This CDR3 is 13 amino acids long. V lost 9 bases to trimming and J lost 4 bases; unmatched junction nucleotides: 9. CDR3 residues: CAISGLGIYEQYF. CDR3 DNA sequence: TGCGCCATTTCGGGACTAGGAATTTACGAGCAGTACTTC. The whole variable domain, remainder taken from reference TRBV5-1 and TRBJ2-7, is KAGVTQTPRYLIKTRGQQVTLSCSPISGHRSVSWYQQTPGQGLQFLFEYFSETQRNKGNFPGRFSGRQFSNSRSEMNVSTLELGDSALYLCAISGLGIYEQYFGPGTRLTVT.

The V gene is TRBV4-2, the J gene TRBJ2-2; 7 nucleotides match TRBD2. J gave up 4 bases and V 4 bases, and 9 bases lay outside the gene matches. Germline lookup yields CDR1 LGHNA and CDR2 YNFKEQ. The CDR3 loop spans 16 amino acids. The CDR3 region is CASSREGPGTTGELFF. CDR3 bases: TGTGCCAGCAGCCGGGAGGGGCCAGGGACCACCGGGGAGCTGTTTTTT.

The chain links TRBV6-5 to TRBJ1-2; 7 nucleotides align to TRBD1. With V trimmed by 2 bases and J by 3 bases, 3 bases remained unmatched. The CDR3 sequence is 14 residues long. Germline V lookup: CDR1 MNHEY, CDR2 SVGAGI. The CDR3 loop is CASSYRQGHYGYTF. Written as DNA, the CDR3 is TGTGCCAGCAGTTACCGACAGGGTCACTATGGCTACACCTTC.

CDR3 residues: CASSWDNEQFF. The CDR3 DNA reads TGTGCCAGCAGCTGGGACAATGAGCAGTTCTTC. The chain joins TRBV7-9 to TRBJ2-1; D gene unclear. V shed 4 bases and J shed 5 bases, with 3 bases lying between them. Germline V gives CDR1 SEHNR, CDR2 FQNEAQ (reference sequence). This CDR3 contains 11 residues.

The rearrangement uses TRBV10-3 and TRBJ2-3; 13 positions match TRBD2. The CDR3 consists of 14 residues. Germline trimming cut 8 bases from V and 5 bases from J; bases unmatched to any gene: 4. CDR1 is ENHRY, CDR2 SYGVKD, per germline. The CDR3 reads CAIGLAGVEDTQYF. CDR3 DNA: TGTGCCATCGGACTAGCGGGAGTGGAAGATACGCAGTATTTT.

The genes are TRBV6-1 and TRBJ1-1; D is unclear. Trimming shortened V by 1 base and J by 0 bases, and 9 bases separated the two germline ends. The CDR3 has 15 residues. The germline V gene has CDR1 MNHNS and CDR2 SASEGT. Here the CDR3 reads CASSEDERMNTEAFF. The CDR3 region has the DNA TGTGCCAGCAGTGAAGATGAGCGAATGAACACTGAAGCTTTCTTT.

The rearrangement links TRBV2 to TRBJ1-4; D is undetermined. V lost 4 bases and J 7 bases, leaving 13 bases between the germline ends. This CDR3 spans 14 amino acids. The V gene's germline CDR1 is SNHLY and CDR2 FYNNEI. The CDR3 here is CASSVESTREKLFF. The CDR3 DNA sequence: TGTGCCAGCAGTGTTGAGTCGACGCGTGAAAAACTGTTTTTT. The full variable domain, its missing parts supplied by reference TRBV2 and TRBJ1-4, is EPEVTQTPSHQVTQMGQEVILRCVPISNHLYFYWYRQILGQKVEFLVSFYNNEISEKSEIFDDQFSVERPDGSNFTLKIRSTKLEDSAMYFCASSVESTREKLFFGSGTQLSVL.

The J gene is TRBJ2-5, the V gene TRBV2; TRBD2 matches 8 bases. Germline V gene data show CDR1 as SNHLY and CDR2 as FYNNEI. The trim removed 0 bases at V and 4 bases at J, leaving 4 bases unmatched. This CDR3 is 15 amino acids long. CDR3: CASSEARGVPETQYF. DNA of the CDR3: TGTGCCAGCAGTGAAGCGCGGGGGGTCCCAGAGACCCAGTACTTC. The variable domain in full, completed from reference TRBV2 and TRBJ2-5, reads EPEVTQTPSHQVTQMGQEVILRCVPISNHLYFYWYRQILGQKVEFLVSFYNNEISEKSEIFDDQFSVERPDGSNFTLKIRSTKLEDSAMYFCASSEARGVPETQYFGPGTRLLVL.

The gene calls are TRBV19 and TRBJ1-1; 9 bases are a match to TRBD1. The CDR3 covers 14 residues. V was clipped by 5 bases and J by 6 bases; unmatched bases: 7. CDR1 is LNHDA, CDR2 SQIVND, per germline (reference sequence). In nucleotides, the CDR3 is TGTGCCAGTAGTGCCGGGACAGGGAGGGCTGAAGCTTTCTTT. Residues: CASSAGTGRAEAFF.

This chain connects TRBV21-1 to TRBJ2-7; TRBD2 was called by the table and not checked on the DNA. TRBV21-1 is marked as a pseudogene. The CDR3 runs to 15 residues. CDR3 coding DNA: TGTGCCAGCAGCTCGATACCGGGACTAGTATGCGAGCAGTACTTC. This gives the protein CASSSIPGLVCEQYF.

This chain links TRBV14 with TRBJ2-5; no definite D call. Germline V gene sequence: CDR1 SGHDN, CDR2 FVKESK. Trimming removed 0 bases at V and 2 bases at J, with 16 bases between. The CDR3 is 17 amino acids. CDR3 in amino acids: CASSQDGGVWWQETQYF. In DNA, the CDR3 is TGTGCCAGCAGCCAAGATGGTGGGGTTTGGTGGCAAGAGACCCAGTACTTC.

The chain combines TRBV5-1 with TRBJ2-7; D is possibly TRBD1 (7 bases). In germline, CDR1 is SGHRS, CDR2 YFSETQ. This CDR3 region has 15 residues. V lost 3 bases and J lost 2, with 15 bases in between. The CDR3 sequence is CASSSVAGTAYEQYF. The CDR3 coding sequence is TGCGCCAGCAGCTCGGTGGCGGGGACAGCCTACGAGCAGTACTTC.

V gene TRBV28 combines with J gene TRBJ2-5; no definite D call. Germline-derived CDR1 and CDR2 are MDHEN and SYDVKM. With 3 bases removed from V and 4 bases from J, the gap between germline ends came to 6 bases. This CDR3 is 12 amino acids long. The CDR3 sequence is CASSFLGETQYF. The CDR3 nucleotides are TGTGCCAGCAGTTTTCTGGGAGAGACCCAGTACTTC.

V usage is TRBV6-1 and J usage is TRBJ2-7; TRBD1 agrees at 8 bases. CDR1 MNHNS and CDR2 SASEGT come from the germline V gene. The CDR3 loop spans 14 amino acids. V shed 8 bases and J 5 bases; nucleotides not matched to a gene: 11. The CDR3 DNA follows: TGTGCCAGCCTGCCCGACAGGGGAGGCCACGAGCAGTACTTC. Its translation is CASLPDRGGHEQYF.